The entry that follows covers one TCR beta chain sequence. Its antigen is still unknown. Within one base of it there is no much larger clone, and no base qualities were kept. The donors were healthy, HIV-negative adults with no recently reported acute infections or vaccinations. Every donor was a Caucasian adult residing in Nashville, Tennessee, USA. For unsorted samples, 80 million to 100 million PBMCs were counted, and genomic DNA was extracted using the QIAamp DNA Blood Mini kit. Blood was collected by leukapheresis, and PBMCs were isolated by Ficoll-Histopaque density gradient centrifugation and then cryopreserved in liquid nitrogen vapor phase. The source of the sample is a study of shared clonotypes between healthy human individuals (dated by TCRdb to between 2020 and 2021). At the level of the whole study: Three men and a couple of women, aged 18 to 49 years, made up the cohort. Blood TCR repertoires of about five healthy adults were deeply sequenced to estimate repertoire size and the extent of clonotype sharing between individuals. Libraries were prepared and TCR repertoires were sequenced by different laboratories using diverse techniques, in order to increase sequencing depth and limit assay-specific biases. Leukapheresis yielded between about 0.94 and 8.9 billion PBMCs per donor.

From the germline V gene, CDR1 is SGHTA and CDR2 is FQGNSA. From cysteine to phenylalanine, the CDR3 is 15 amino acids long. Only the CDR3 DNA stays, 45 bases, in frame from base 1. Clipping removes 4 bases from V and 4 bases from J, with 7 as the unmatched junction base count. The paper as a whole reports these results and caveats: Sampling was restricted to blood, and TCR repertoires in tissues likely differ from the TCR repertoires found in blood. Pairwise subsampling led to the expectation that sequencing depth would affect the degree of clonotype sharing among donors. Because the study included only a small number of donors, the genetic and exposure-history diversity represented was limited.

TCR CDR3 regions were amplified from genomic DNA by multiplex PCR using the deep immunoSEQ assay. For each cell subset, the extracted genomic DNA was distributed evenly across all wells of several immunoSEQ 96-well plates, and each plate served as one replicate. For unsorted PBMC, about 300 ng genomic DNA, equal to about 29,000 T cell genomes, was loaded into each replicate PCR. Ten immunoSEQ deep assay plates were used to sequence unsorted PBMC genomic DNA. Purified libraries were quantified with a Qubit 3.0 fluorometer, sized on a Bioanalyzer 2100, and re-quantified with the KAPA Library Quantification kit. A separate single-read 150-cycle Illumina NextSeq 550 flow cell was used to sequence each immunoSEQ 96-well plate. The authors' pipeline ran thus. The immunoSEQ output contained only junctional sequences without quality scores, so filtering could not match that applied to full-length reads. To assign V/J genes and CDR3, sequences were annotated using PyIR, a Python wrapper for IgBLAST v1.9, with IMGT germline references. Reads with weak V/J assignments (E-value above 1e-6), missing CDR3, stop codons, out-of-frame junctions, or ambiguous translated residues were removed. V3J clonotypes were defined by identical inferred V gene, J gene, and CDR3 amino acid sequence. The percentage overlap between two repertoires was calculated by dividing the number of shared unique clonotypes by the size of the smaller repertoire. RTK rarefaction, the Chao1 estimator, and Recon v2.1 estimates of unobserved clonotypes were used to assess repertoire richness. TCRdb holds this immuneACCESS table with in-frame rearrangements only. Some clones are missing; in checked studies, unresolved V genes explain under half, and the rest has no known cause. Clone size and the V and J calls come from that table; the DNA yielded D and trimming. This sample comprises 400,000 to 600,000 clones, over 75% of them detected only once. The leading ten clones occupy roughly an eighth of the sample.

Sequencing was carried out using PBMCs. This receptor was obtained from a woman between 40 and 50 years old in good health. Some clones in this sample may be carry-over from other donors' samples. The sequence joins TRBV7-2 to TRBJ2-7, and 10 junction bases match TRBD2. The CDR3 sequence is CASSSSSGSGYEQYF. The DNA sequence is given as TGTGCCAGCAGCTCTTCTAGCGGGAGTGGGTACGAGCAGTACTTC.